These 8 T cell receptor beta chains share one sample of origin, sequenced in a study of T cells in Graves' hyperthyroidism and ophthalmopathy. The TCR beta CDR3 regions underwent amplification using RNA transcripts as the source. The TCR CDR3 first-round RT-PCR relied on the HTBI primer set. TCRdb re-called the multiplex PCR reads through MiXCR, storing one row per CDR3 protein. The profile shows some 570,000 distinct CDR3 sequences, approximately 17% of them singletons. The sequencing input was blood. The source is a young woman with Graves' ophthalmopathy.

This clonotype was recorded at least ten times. The CDR3 DNA is TGTGCCTGGAACCCCTCAGCCTACGAGCAGTACTTC. It specifies CAWNPSAYEQYF. This chain uses TRBV30 with TRBJ2-7; unclear D gene. Germline CDR1 and CDR2: GTSNPN and SVGIG (reference sequence). This CDR3 contains 12 residues. Trimming pared 4 bases from V and 2 bases from J, leaving 9 bases between.

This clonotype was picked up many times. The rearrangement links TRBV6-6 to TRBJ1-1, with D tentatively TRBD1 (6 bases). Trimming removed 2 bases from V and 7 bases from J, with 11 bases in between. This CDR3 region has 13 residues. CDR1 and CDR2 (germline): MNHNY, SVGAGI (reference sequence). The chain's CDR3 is CASSYLGADEAFF. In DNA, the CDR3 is TGTGCCAGCAGTTACCTGGGGGCCGATGAAGCTTTCTTT.

DNA of the CDR3: TGTGCCAGCGGGCAAGGAGATTTTAAGCCCCAGCATTTT. Protein product: CASGQGDFKPQHF. The chain uses TRBV7-8 and TRBJ1-5; D remains ambiguous. The CDR3 has 13 residues. Trimming pared 8 bases from V and 8 bases from J, leaving 16 bases between. Germline CDR1 and CDR2: SGHVS and FQNEAQ.

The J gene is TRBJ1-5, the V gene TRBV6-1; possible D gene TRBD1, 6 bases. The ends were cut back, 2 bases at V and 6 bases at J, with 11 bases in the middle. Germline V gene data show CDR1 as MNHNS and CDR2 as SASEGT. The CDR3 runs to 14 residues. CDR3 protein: CASSETLTGQPQHF. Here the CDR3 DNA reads TGTGCCAGCAGTGAAACCCTGACAGGTCAGCCCCAGCATTTT.

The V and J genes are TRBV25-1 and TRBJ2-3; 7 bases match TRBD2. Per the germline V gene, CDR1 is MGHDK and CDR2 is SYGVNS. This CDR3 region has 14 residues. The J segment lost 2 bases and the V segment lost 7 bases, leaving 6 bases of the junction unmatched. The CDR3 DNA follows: TGTGCCAGCACCCCAACTAGCGACACAGATACGCAGTATTTT. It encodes CASTPTSDTDTQYF.

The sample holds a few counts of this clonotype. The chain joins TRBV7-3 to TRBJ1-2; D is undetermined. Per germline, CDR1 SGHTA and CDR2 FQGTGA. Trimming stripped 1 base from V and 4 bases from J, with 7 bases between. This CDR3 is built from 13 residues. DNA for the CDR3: TGTGCCAGCAGCTTAATGGCCGGCTATGGCTACACCTTC. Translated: CASSLMAGYGYTF.

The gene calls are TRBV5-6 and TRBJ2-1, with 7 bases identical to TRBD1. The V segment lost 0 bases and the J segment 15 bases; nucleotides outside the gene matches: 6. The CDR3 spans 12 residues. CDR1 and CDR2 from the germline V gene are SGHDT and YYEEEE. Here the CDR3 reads CASSLGQGWVFF. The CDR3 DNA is TGTGCCAGCAGCTTGGGACAGGGTTGGGTGTTCTTC.

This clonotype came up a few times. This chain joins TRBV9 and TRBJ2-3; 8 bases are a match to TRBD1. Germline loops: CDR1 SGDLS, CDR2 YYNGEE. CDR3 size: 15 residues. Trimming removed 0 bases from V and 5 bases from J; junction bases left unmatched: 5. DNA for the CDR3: TGTGCCAGCAGCGTAGAAGGACAGGGAGGAGATACGCAGTATTTT. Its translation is CASSVEGQGGDTQYF.